These 25 T cell receptor beta chains were all obtained from the same sample, sequenced in a study of cytomegalovirus exposure and HLA in healthy donors. PCR used 60 Vbeta primers and 13 Jbeta primers. Clones were read by immunoSEQ multiplex PCR, and TCRdb kept only the in-frame ones, dropping some. In the table there are 130,000 or so clones, roughly four fifths of which are singletons. The specimen sequenced was PBMCs. The origin of the receptors is a woman aged 40 to 49 in good health and CMV-seropositive.

This clone was observed once. The rearrangement joins TRBV7-9 to TRBJ2-2, with TRBD2 identical over 14 bases. CDR3 size: 17 residues. V shed 5 bases, J shed 4 bases, and the junction held 6 bases outside the gene matches. The germline CDR1 and CDR2 sequences are SEHNR and FQNEAQ (reference sequence). This chain's CDR3 is CASSPGLAGAGTGELFF. CDR3 coding DNA: TGTGCCAGCAGCCCGGGACTAGCGGGAGCCGGCACCGGGGAGCTGTTTTTT.

This chain links TRBV6-1 with TRBJ2-7, with TRBD2 matching over 10 bases. The CDR3 covers 15 residues. The V and J ends lost 4 bases and 5 bases, in that order; junction bases with no gene match: 8. Germline V gene sequence: CDR1 MNHNS, CDR2 SASEGT. The DNA for the CDR3 is TGTGCCAGCAGTGCCCGGTCTAGCGGGGGAGACGAGCAGTACTTC. Residues: CASSARSSGGDEQYF.

This chain connects TRBV27 to TRBJ1-1, with 8 nucleotides matching TRBD1. The CDR3 has 15 amino acids. V trimming: 0 bases; J trimming: 1 base; junction bases outside the gene matches: 1. Germline CDR1 is MNHEY and CDR2 is SMNVEV (reference sequence). CDR3 coding DNA: TGTGCCAGCAGTTTATCGACAGGGGCGAACACTGAAGCTTTCTTT. Translating gives CASSLSTGANTEAFF.

V and J are TRBV7-2 and TRBJ2-5; 9 nucleotides align to TRBD2. V gave up 5 bases and J gave up 3 bases; unmatched junction bases: 4. This CDR3 is built from 14 residues. Germline CDR1 reads SGHTA; CDR2 reads FQGNSA. The CDR3 loop is CASSMTSGKETQYF. The DNA for the CDR3 is TGTGCCAGCAGCATGACTAGCGGTAAAGAGACCCAGTACTTC.

V and J are TRBV2 and TRBJ1-2; tentatively, D is TRBD1 (5 bases). The germline CDR1 and CDR2 sequences are SNHLY and FYNNEI. V shed 1 base and J shed 8 bases, with 11 bases lying between them. The CDR3 length is 13 residues. CDR3 DNA sequence: TGTGCCAGCAGTGAAGTATCCCGGGGGGGCTACACCTTC. Its protein product is CASSEVSRGGYTF.

The chain uses TRBV11-2 and TRBJ2-1; TRBD1 is a possible D gene (5 bases). V was clipped by 1 base and J by 12 bases, with 16 bases between them. The CDR3 runs to 14 residues. Germline V gene lookup returns CDR1 SGHAT and CDR2 FQNNGV. The chain's CDR3 is CASSLVSHPRGQFF. In DNA, the CDR3 is TGTGCCAGCAGCTTAGTCTCCCACCCAAGGGGGCAGTTCTTC.

This rearrangement joins TRBV5-1 to TRBJ1-3; 7 nucleotides match TRBD1. The CDR3 contains 15 residues. J gave up 1 base and V 4 bases, and 5 bases lay outside the gene matches. Looked up from germline, CDR1 is SGHRS and CDR2 is YFSETQ. The CDR3 nucleotides are TGCGCCAGCAGCAGGACGGGACAGTCTGGAAACACCATATATTTT. Protein product: CASSRTGQSGNTIYF.

The table lists this clone with a count of one. This sequence joins TRBV2 and TRBJ1-1; D gene uncertain. The CDR3 has 15 residues. Trimming took off 1 base at V and 1 base at J, with 10 bases between the two ends. Germline V gives CDR1 SNHLY, CDR2 FYNNEI. The CDR3 reads CASSEDWGANTEAFF. Here the CDR3 DNA reads TGTGCCAGCAGTGAAGATTGGGGAGCGAACACTGAAGCTTTCTTT. Full variable domain (remainder filled in from reference TRBV2 and TRBJ1-1): EPEVTQTPSHQVTQMGQEVILRCVPISNHLYFYWYRQILGQKVEFLVSFYNNEISEKSEIFDDQFSVERPDGSNFTLKIRSTKLEDSAMYFCASSEDWGANTEAFFGQGTRLTVV.

This sequence joins TRBV28 and TRBJ2-3; no definite D call. The CDR3 has 16 residues. In germline, CDR1 is MDHEN, CDR2 SYDVKM. V was cut by 10 bases and J by 0 bases, with 20 bases left in between. Here the CDR3 reads CATRLWATSSTDTQYF. Written as DNA, the CDR3 is TGTGCCACCCGCTTATGGGCCACCTCTAGCACAGATACGCAGTATTTT.

The rearrangement uses TRBV4-2 and TRBJ1-4; D is perhaps TRBD1 (5 bases). CDR1 is LGHNA, CDR2 YNFKEQ, per germline. The CDR3 contains 18 residues. Trimming stripped 1 base from V and 3 bases from J, with 18 bases between. DNA of the CDR3: TGTGCCAGCAGCCAAGTAATCGGGGGGAATGCAGCTAATGAAAAACTGTTTTTT. It is translated as CASSQVIGGNAANEKLFF.

V is TRBV6-5 and J is TRBJ1-1; D unclear. The CDR3 covers 12 residues. Germline assignment: CDR1 MNHEY and CDR2 SVGAGI. Trimming stripped 0 bases from V and 9 bases from J, with 8 bases between. CDR3 protein: CASSYSSGKAFF. Here the CDR3 DNA reads TGTGCCAGCAGTTACTCGAGTGGTAAAGCTTTCTTT.

V is TRBV4-2 and J is TRBJ1-3, with 9 bases aligning to TRBD1. The germline CDR1 and CDR2 sequences are LGHNA and YNFKEQ. J was trimmed by 4 bases and V by 0 bases; bases with no gene match: 4. The CDR3 contains 16 residues. CDR3: CASSQEDRGAGNTIYF. The CDR3 DNA reads as TGTGCCAGCAGCCAAGAGGACAGGGGAGCCGGAAACACCATATATTTT.

The chain is built from TRBV30 and TRBJ2-2; D unclear. In germline, CDR1 is GTSNPN, CDR2 SVGIG (reference sequence). Trimming removed 0 bases at V and 7 bases at J, with 12 bases between. The CDR3 spans 14 residues. The DNA for the CDR3 is TGTGCCTGGAGTGTGGGCAGGTTCGGCGGGGAGCTGTTTTTT. This gives the protein CAWSVGRFGGELFF.

This chain joins TRBV12-5 and TRBJ1-1, with 8 nucleotides matching TRBD1. Trimming cost V 7 bases and J 1 base; bases outside gene matches: 2. Per germline, CDR1 LGHNT and CDR2 FRNRAP. The CDR3 covers 13 residues. The CDR3 nucleotides read TGTGCTAGTGCGGGACAGGCGAACACTGAAGCTTTCTTT. This translates into CASAGQANTEAFF. Full variable domain (outside the CDR3, taken from reference TRBV12-5 and TRBJ1-1): DARVTQTPRHKVTEMGQEVTMRCQPILGHNTVFWYRQTMMQGLELLAYFRNRAPLDDSGMPKDRFSAEMPDATLATLKIQPSEPRDSAVYFCASAGQANTEAFFGQGTRLTVV.

This rearrangement joins TRBV7-9 to TRBJ1-5; weak D call: TRBD1 (5 bases). The germline gives CDR1 SEHNR, CDR2 FQNEAQ (reference sequence). The CDR3 length is 13 residues. Trimming pared 7 bases from V and 7 bases from J, leaving 14 bases between. CDR3: CASNKEGLQPQHF. The CDR3 DNA reads TGTGCCAGCAATAAGGAGGGACTCCAGCCCCAGCATTTT. The full variable domain, with the rest looked up from reference TRBV7-9 and TRBJ1-5, is DTGVSQNPRHKITKRGQNVTFRCDPISEHNRLYWYRQTLGQGPEFLTYFQNEAQLEKSRLLSDRFSAERPKGSFSTLEIQRTEQGDSAMYLCASNKEGLQPQHFGDGTRLSIL.

The chain uses TRBV27 and TRBJ2-1; possibly TRBD1 for D (7 bases). This CDR3 has 12 amino acids. In germline, CDR1 is MNHEY, CDR2 SMNVEV (reference sequence). The V end lost 6 bases, the J end lost 13 bases, and 16 bases lay between the germline ends. The CDR3 DNA reads as TGTGCCAGCAGGGGCGGGACAGCCATTCAGTTCTTC. Translation: CASRGGTAIQFF.

The rearrangement uses TRBV5-1 and TRBJ2-5; 13 bases match TRBD2. Per the germline V gene, CDR1 is SGHRS and CDR2 is YFSETQ. The CDR3 is 17 amino acids. J was trimmed by 2 bases and V by 4 bases; bases with no gene match: 8. CDR3 sequence reads: CASSLGLAGSEQETQYF. The CDR3, as DNA: TGCGCCAGCAGCCTGGGACTAGCGGGGTCAGAGCAAGAGACCCAGTACTTC.

The gene calls are TRBV30 and TRBJ2-1, with D hard to call. The germline CDR1 and CDR2 sequences are GTSNPN and SVGIG (reference sequence). This CDR3 spans 11 amino acids. The ends were cut back, 5 bases at V and 3 bases at J, with 5 bases in the middle. The CDR3 spells CAWEDYNEQFF. In nucleotides, the CDR3 is TGTGCCTGGGAGGACTACAATGAGCAGTTCTTC.

V gene TRBV4-1 combines with J gene TRBJ1-5; 7 bases map to TRBD1. Trimming removed 2 bases from V and 4 bases from J; junction bases left unmatched: 2. There are 14 residues in the CDR3. Looked up from germline, CDR1 is MGHRA and CDR2 is YSYEKL. For the CDR3, the DNA is TGCGCCAGCAGCCAAACGGGACAGAATCAGCCCCAGCATTTT. It translates to CASSQTGQNQPQHF.

The chain links TRBV13 to TRBJ2-1, with D hard to call. Germline-derived CDR1 and CDR2 are PRHDT and FYEKMQ (reference sequence). V lost 2 bases, J lost 10 bases, and 15 bases lay in between. The CDR3 runs 14 residues. The CDR3 reads CASSLTVKVSEQFF. As DNA, the CDR3 is TGTGCCAGCAGCTTAACCGTCAAGGTTAGCGAGCAGTTCTTC.

The rearrangement joins TRBV7-2 to TRBJ2-7; 10 nucleotides line up with TRBD1. The CDR3 consists of 15 residues. V shed 5 bases, J shed 2 bases, and the junction held 6 bases outside the gene matches. Germline loops: CDR1 SGHTA, CDR2 FQGNSA. Here the CDR3 reads CASSPRGTGAYEQYF. In DNA, the CDR3 is TGTGCCAGCAGCCCAAGGGGGACAGGGGCCTACGAGCAGTACTTC. The complete variable domain, with remaining parts taken from reference TRBV7-2 and TRBJ2-7, reads GAGVSQSPSNKVTEKGKDVELRCDPISGHTALYWYRQSLGQGLEFLIYFQGNSAPDKSGLPSDRFSAERTGGSVSTLTIQRTQQEDSAVYLCASSPRGTGAYEQYFGPGTRLTVT.

The J gene is TRBJ2-1, the V gene TRBV30; D possibly corresponds to TRBD2 (5 bases). Per germline, CDR1 GTSNPN and CDR2 SVGIG (reference sequence). Trimming cost V 3 bases and J 9 bases, with 27 bases left between them. The CDR3 extends over 17 amino acids. This CDR3 reads CAWSPPPTSRGVAEQFF. CDR3 in DNA: TGTGCCTGGAGCCCTCCTCCCACTAGTAGAGGTGTAGCTGAGCAGTTCTTC.

The chain has TRBV7-6 and TRBJ1-2, with a tentative D call TRBD1 (5 bases). CDR1 SGHVS and CDR2 FNYEAQ come from the germline V gene. The CDR3 has 15 residues. The germline V and J ends were trimmed by 6 bases and 6 bases, with 20 bases remaining between them. The CDR3 reads CASSPTRDRENGYTF. In nucleotides, the CDR3 is TGTGCCAGCAGTCCTACCCGGGACCGGGAGAATGGCTACACCTTC.

V gene TRBV6-5 combines with J gene TRBJ1-2, with D hard to call. Trimming took off 5 bases at V and 4 bases at J, with 17 bases between the two ends. Germline assignment: CDR1 MNHEY and CDR2 SVGAGI. The CDR3 runs to 15 residues. The DNA of the CDR3 is TGTGCCAGCAGTCCCCGGGGTCTCCACTCCTATGGCTACACCTTC. Translating gives CASSPRGLHSYGYTF.

V and J are TRBV9 and TRBJ2-5; no clear D. The CDR3 loop spans 14 amino acids. Trimming stripped 0 bases from V and 0 bases from J, with 6 bases between. Germline loops: CDR1 SGDLS, CDR2 YYNGEE. The CDR3: CASSVGRDQETQYF. The CDR3 nucleotides read TGTGCCAGCAGCGTAGGAAGAGACCAAGAGACCCAGTACTTC.